This T cell receptor beta chain was sequenced in a study of cytomegalovirus exposure and HLA in healthy donors. Study-wide findings and caveats: It was in a later analysis that TCR association rates were seen to vary by HLA locus, highest for DRB1 and lowest for HLA-C.

Primers: 60 Vbeta forward and 13 Jbeta reverse. In the study's own analysis: As a later analysis found, there were approximately 80 million unique TCR beta chains, of which about 10 million were shared. The repertoire was sequenced with immunoSEQ multiplex PCR; TCRdb's copy has only in-frame clones and lacks some. V and J calls and clone size come straight from that table; D and trimming were deduced from the DNA. The sample holds approximately 220,000 clones, approximately 88% seen once. Healthy individuals who donated bone marrow served as the donors. CDR1 is MNHEY and CDR2 is SMNVEV in the germline V gene (reference sequence). Trimming took off 5 bases at V and 2 bases at J, with 16 bases between the two ends. The CDR3 length is 15 residues. As to this clone: Its antigen is unidentified.

The sequence came from a boy aged 2-9 years in good health and CMV-seronegative. V usage is TRBV27 and J usage is TRBJ2-7, with D possibly being TRBD1 (6 bases). The sample consisted of PBMCs. In nucleotides, the CDR3 is TGTGCCAGCAGTCCAGGGACAACCGGTGCCTACGAGCAGTACTTC. Translated, it gives CASSPGTTGAYEQYF.